The subject of this entry is one T cell receptor beta chain. What it binds is not known. This entry belongs to a study of T cell responses to AZD1222 COVID-19 vaccine. Across the study: Recipients boosted at about 4 weeks or about 12 weeks are pooled. Findings and limits, study-wide: Seropositive at baseline were only six AZD1222 recipients. Breadth and depth of Spike-specific TCRs rose after two AZD1222 doses. It should be noted that donors were predominantly white British and more often female, and clonal diversity was possibly underestimated.

Profiled with immunoSEQ multiplex PCR; TCRdb holds only in-frame clones, not every one. Counted here are around 160,000 clones, about 90% occurring once; the ten biggest clones make up around 5.2%. V was cut by 4 bases and J by 1 base, with 7 bases left in between. The CDR3 loop spans 14 amino acids. The germline gives CDR1 SNHLY, CDR2 FYNNEI. Sequenced here: peripheral blood, sampled on day 0 of AZD1222 vaccination. The receptor comes from an adult in good health. The chain is built from TRBV2 and TRBJ2-2, with D perhaps TRBD2 (5 bases). CDR3 sequence: CASSGGLNTGELFF. CDR3 coding DNA: TGTGCCAGCAGTGGAGGGCTGAACACCGGGGAGCTGTTTTTT.